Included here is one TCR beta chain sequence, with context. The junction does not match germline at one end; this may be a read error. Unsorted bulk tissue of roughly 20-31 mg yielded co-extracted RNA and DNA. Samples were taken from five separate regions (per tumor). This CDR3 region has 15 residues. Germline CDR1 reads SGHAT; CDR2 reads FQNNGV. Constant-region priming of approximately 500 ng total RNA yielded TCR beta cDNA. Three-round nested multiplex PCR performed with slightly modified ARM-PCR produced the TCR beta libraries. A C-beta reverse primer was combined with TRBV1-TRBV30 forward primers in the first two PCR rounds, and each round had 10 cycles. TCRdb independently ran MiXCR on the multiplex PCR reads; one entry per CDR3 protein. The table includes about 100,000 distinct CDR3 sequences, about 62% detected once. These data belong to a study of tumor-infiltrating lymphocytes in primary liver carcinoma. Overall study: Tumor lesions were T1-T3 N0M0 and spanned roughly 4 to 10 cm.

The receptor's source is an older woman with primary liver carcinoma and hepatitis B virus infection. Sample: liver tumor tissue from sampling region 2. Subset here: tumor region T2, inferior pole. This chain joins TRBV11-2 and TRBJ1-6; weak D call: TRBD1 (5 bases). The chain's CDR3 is CTSSSRSGNNSLLHF. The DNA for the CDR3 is TGTACCAGCAGCTCCCGGTCAGGGAATAATTCACTCCTCCACTTT. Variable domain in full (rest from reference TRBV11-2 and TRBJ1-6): EAGVAQSPRYKIIEKRQSVAFWCNPISGHATLYWYQQILGQGPKLLIQFQNNGVVDDSQLPKDRFSAERLKGVDSTLKIQPAKLEDSAVYLCTSSSRSGNNSLLHFGNGTRLTVT.